The clone carrying this T cell receptor (beta chain) was seen a single time. Per the authors' pipeline: Reference gene primer amplification yielded estimated nucleated cell counts. Assay: immunoSEQ multiplex PCR; the TCRdb copy retains only in-frame clones and omits some. The V and J calls and clone size are taken from that table; D and trimming were inferred from the DNA. The sample carries roughly 190,000 clones, 70% to 90% recorded once. The CDR3 has 20 amino acids. The V gene's germline CDR1 is KGHDR and CDR2 SFDVKD. V was pared by 4 bases and J by 1 base, with 15 bases of the junction left unmatched. This entry belongs to a study of blood T cell repertoires in COVID-19.

The chain uses TRBV24-1 and TRBJ1-2, with 12 positions matching TRBD1. Sequenced: PBMCs or T cells enriched from blood (not recorded which). The receptor's source is a woman aged 35 to 49 in a cohort exposed to, infected with or recovered from COVID-19 (not recorded which). The CDR3 coding sequence is TGTGCCACCAGTGAAACCTCCACCATGGGACAGGGGGCCGTTAACTATGGCTACACCTTC. Amino acid sequence: CATSETSTMGQGAVNYGYTF.